This TCR beta chain came from a study of T-cell reconstitution after alpha-beta-depleted transplantation in children. Study results and limitations: It was surviving recipient T cells and thymic progenitors that gave some patients high TCRbeta diversity at day 60. T-cell numbers and diversity, one year after transplant, stemmed largely from T cells that were newly produced.

The authors prepared the TCRbeta library with unique molecular identifiers. TCRdb re-called the PCR reads through MiXCR, storing one row per CDR3 protein. There are some 300,000 distinct CDR3 sequences in the sample; 7.5% to 9% occur only once, and about 9.3% lies in the top ten. Notes on this clonotype: The target antigen is unknown.

The CDR3 is 15 amino acids. Germline CDR1 MNHEY, CDR2 SVGEGT. V shed 4 bases and J shed 3 bases, with 16 bases lying between them. This sequence originates from a female patient younger than 10 who had a stem cell transplant for Fanconi anemia, so the T cells may come from the graft donor. The specimen comprised peripheral blood, sampled 360 days after TCRalphabeta/CD19-depleted stem cell transplant. J is TRBJ2-7 and V is TRBV6-2 or TRBV6-3; TRBD1 is a possible D gene (6 bases). The CDR3 here is CASSSVTGLHYEQYF. The CDR3 DNA follows: TGTGCCAGCAGTTCCGTGACAGGACTCCACTACGAGCAGTACTTC.